The rows below give T cell receptor beta chains drawn from one sample of a study of cytomegalovirus exposure and HLA in healthy donors. Sequenced by immunoSEQ multiplex PCR; TCRdb stores in-frame clones only, minus some. Here the sample spans about 250,000 clones, roughly 87% being singletons. The sample was PBMCs. These receptors were collected from a man between 18 and 29 years old in good health and CMV-seropositive. Each CDR3 is given with its conserved first and last residue. Fields, in order: CDR3 length, D gene, clone size, V gene, J gene, CDR3 DNA, CDR3 protein. A D gene is named only where the DNA matches it firmly. The size field is filled for only some rows; it gives once, few, many or a size class.

>12|NA|once|TRBV2|TRBJ1-5
TGTGCCAGCAACTTGGTCGGTCAGCCCCAGCATTTT
CASNLVGQPQHF
>14|NA|NA|TRBV28|TRBJ1-2
TGTGCCAGCAGTGTCTTGAGGGTTCTCTATGGCTACACCTTC
CASSVLRVLYGYTF
>18|NA|NA|TRBV5-1|TRBJ2-1
TGCGCCAGCAGCTTGTGGGCTGATTGGCTAAGCTCCTACAATGAGCAGTTCTTC
CASSLWADWLSSYNEQFF
>14|NA|NA|TRBV19|TRBJ1-1
TGTGCCAGTAGGGCGATGGGTCAACGCACTGAAGCTTTCTTT
CASRAMGQRTEAFF
>15|NA|NA|TRBV11-2|TRBJ2-2
TGTGCCAGCAGCTTAGGGTCGGCAGGGGCCGGGGAGCTGTTTTTT
CASSLGSAGAGELFF
>14|NA|NA|TRBV19|TRBJ1-5
TGTGCCAGTAGTATCTTGGCGGGAAATCAGCCCCAGCATTTT
CASSILAGNQPQHF
>14|NA|NA|TRBV2|TRBJ1-1
TGTGCCAGCAGGGGAGGGGCCTTGAACACTGAAGCTTTCTTT
CASRGGALNTEAFF
>16|NA|NA|TRBV7-2|TRBJ1-2
TGTGCCAGCAGCTTAGTAGCAGGGGAGGCGAACTATGGCTACACCTTC
CASSLVAGEANYGYTF
>14|TRBD2|NA|TRBV30|TRBJ2-3
TGTGCCTGGAGCTTGGGACTAGGGTCAGATACGCAGTATTTT
CAWSLGLGSDTQYF
>15|TRBD2|few|TRBV7-7|TRBJ2-5
TGTGCCAGCAGCTCCGGGAGGGCCGGAAAAGAGACCCAGTACTTC
CASSSGRAGKETQYF
>12|NA|few|TRBV10-3|TRBJ1-1
TGTGCCATCCGGGGGGGTAACACTGAAGCTTTCTTT
CAIRGGNTEAFF
>16|NA|once|TRBV15|TRBJ1-1
TGTGCCACCAGCAGAGGTCGCGGGGGGCGATACACTGAAGCTTTCTTT
CATSRGRGGRYTEAFF
>13|TRBD2|NA|TRBV2|TRBJ2-7
TGTGCCAGCAGGGTTAGCGGGAGCTACGAGCAGTACTTC
CASRVSGSYEQYF
>15|NA|NA|TRBV5-1|TRBJ1-3
TGCGCCAGCAGATCTGAACAGGGACCTGGAAACACCATATATTTT
CASRSEQGPGNTIYF
>16|TRBD2|NA|TRBV10-3|TRBJ2-7
TGTGCCATCAGTGAGTCGGCTAGCGGGAGGGCCGGCGAGCAGTACTTC
CAISESASGRAGEQYF